Given below is one TCR beta chain in context. The specificity of this receptor is unknown. No per-base quality is available; no much larger clone lies one base away. In light of the paper, this sample's time point label describes: peripheral blood 6 weeks after treatment start. A total of some 30 patients with locally advanced or metastatic urothelial carcinoma, treated at Memorial Sloan Kettering on a trial protocol, made up the cohort. Peripheral blood mononuclear cells were collected from each patient pretreatment and during treatment, giving between 1 and 8 total time points per patient. The Qiagen DNeasy Blood extraction kit was used to purify genomic DNA from total PBMCs and tumor samples. PBMCs were collected pretreatment and during treatment and were isolated and stored as previously described. Synthetic TCR analog templates were spiked into each PCR so that absolute template abundance could be estimated from read counts. The immunoSEQ assay used bias-controlled V and J gene primers to amplify TCRbeta CDR3 regions from genomic DNA. Sequencing of rearranged TCRbeta segments was done at approximately 20X coverage. On the authors' methods: Clustering was used to correct sequencing errors, and CDR3s were annotated against IMGT so that V, D and J genes could be assigned. Downstream analyses used only productive TCRbeta rearrangements, leaving out any out-of-frame or stop-codon sequences. Clonality was computed as one minus Shannon entropy normalized by the log of the number of unique productive sequences. Fisher's exact test with Benjamini-Hochberg correction, at a threshold of adjusted p below 0.01, was used to find clones that differed between time points or between blood and tumor. Entries here come from immuneACCESS through TCRdb and include only in-frame sequences with V and J called. Some clones fail to appear in such tables; in the studies checked, an unresolved V gene covers under half of the shortfall, and the cause of the remainder is unknown. V, J and clone size are those of that table, while D and trimming were read from the DNA. This sample gives 72,000 or so clones in total; roughly 90% of them show up just once. The ten largest clones represent about 11% of the sample.

These data belong to a study of PD-L1 blockade in urothelial cancer (dated by TCRdb to about 2017). Notes on the research overall: Every patient began therapy in the mid-2010s and was given atezolizumab 1,200 mg intravenously every 3 weeks. In the same patients who had TCR sequencing, pretreatment tumors also underwent whole exome sequencing and RNA sequencing. An ECOG performance status of 0 or 1 was recorded for the patients, and 0 to 3 prior chemotherapy regimens had been received by the patients. Twenty-nine patients had pretreatment blood TCR-seq, some 25 had at least one posttreatment blood collection, and some 25 had tumor TCR-seq. Blood samples were analyzed 3 weeks after the start of treatment (second dose) and 6 weeks after the start of treatment. About 90% of the roughly 29 patients were males with bladder-origin urothelial cancer, and about 65% of the 29 reported a prior smoking history. Durable clinical benefit was defined as a progression-free survival longer than 6 months, and TCR features were additionally tested against progression-free survival and overall survival. The study, an exploratory multi-omic analysis, examined somatic, immune and clinical correlates of response to PD-L1 blockade with atezolizumab in urothelial cancer. Pretreatment tumor samples, along with matched peripheral blood serially collected before and after atezolizumab treatment, were subjected to TCR sequencing. Blood samples gave median yields of about 150,000 T cells and 65,000 to 85,000 unique TCRs, along with a median clonality of around 0.08. Ten or so patients reached durable clinical benefit, while 20 to 25 patients did not.

The germline V gene gives CDR1 as MNHEY and CDR2 as SVGAGI. The CDR3 contains 13 residues, cysteine and phenylalanine counted. The kept DNA is CDR3 alone, 39 bases in frame from the first base. The junction carries 12 bases between V and J, which are trimmed by 6 bases and 4 bases respectively. Results and caveats for the whole study, not just this receptor: A pretreatment peripheral blood TCR clonality below the median was linked to improved progression-free and overall survival. Because of the small sample size (n ≈ 30) and the many exploratory analyses performed, the results are intended to be regarded as hypothesis-generating. Among patients with durable benefit, tumor-associated TCR clones showed greater expansion in peripheral blood 3 weeks after treatment started (n of about 21, p = 0.022).

The chain was built from TRBV6-5 and TRBJ1-1; the D gene is perhaps TRBD1, on 6 matching bases. This specimen was PBMCs, taken around atezolizumab (anti-PD-L1) treatment. The clonotype comes from a man aged 60 to 75 with urothelial cancer. The bases read TGTGCCAGCAGGCGATTGGGGGCCACTGAAGCTTTCTTT. It encodes CASRRLGATEAFF.